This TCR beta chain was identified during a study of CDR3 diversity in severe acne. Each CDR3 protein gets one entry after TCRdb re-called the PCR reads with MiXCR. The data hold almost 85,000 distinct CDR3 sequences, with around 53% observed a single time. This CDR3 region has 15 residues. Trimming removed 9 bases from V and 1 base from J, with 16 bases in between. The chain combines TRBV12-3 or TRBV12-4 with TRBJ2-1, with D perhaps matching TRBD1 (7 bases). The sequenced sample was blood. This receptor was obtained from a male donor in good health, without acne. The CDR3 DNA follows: TGTGCCAGTGACCCGGAGGGGGCTTCCTACAATGAGCAGTTCTTC. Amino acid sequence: CASDPEGASYNEQFF.